Below are 26 T cell receptor beta chains sequenced from a single sample in a study of spatial heterogeneity in lung cancer. The antigens these receptors bind are not known. The sample's time point: sample taken at primary tumor resection. Each CDR3 protein is one row after TCRdb ran MiXCR on the 5' RACE reads. The profile shows more than 15,000 distinct CDR3 sequences, about 6.3% of them singletons. Study observations and caveats: Expanded intratumoral alpha and beta TCR counts tracked tumor mutation counts.

The source was lung tumor tissue, collected at surgery. Receptors were obtained from a male donor with early-stage non-small cell lung cancer.

This clonotype was seen ten or more times. This beta chain is an unintended read in a library built for alpha chains; its size means little. The J gene is TRBJ2-5, the V gene TRBV6-2 or TRBV6-3; TRBD2 aligns across 9 bases. The germline V gene has CDR1 MNHEY and CDR2 SVGEGT. CDR3 length equals 16 residues. After removal of 4 bases from V and 4 bases from J, the junction contained 10 bases not matched to a gene. The CDR3, as DNA: TGTGCCAGCAGTTCATCCGGGACTAGCATGTCAGAGACCCAGTACTTC. Its translation is CASSSSGTSMSETQYF.

In its sample, this clonotype was seen a few times. This beta chain lies outside the target of a library built for alpha chains; its clone size means little. The chain has TRBV27 and TRBJ2-4, with D perhaps given as TRBD1 or TRBD2 (7 bases each). Germline V gene lookup returns CDR1 MNHEY and CDR2 SMNVEV (reference sequence). V lost 2 bases to trimming and J lost 0 bases, with 17 bases between them. This CDR3 contains 18 residues. Here the CDR3 DNA reads TGTGCCAGCAGTTTAGGGAGGGGACAGTCCTTAGCCAAAAACATTCAGTACTTC. This translates into CASSLGRGQSLAKNIQYF.

Within the sample, this clonotype is medium-sized (0.01 to 0.1%). A library prepared for alpha chains yielded this beta chain as an off-target read; its size is of little meaning. The chain uses TRBV28 and TRBJ1-4; the D is unclear. Germline V gives CDR1 MDHEN, CDR2 SYDVKM. V lost 4 bases and J 3 bases, leaving 3 bases between the germline ends. The CDR3 is made up of 12 amino acids. CDR3 in DNA: TGTGCCAGCAGTTCCCCTAATGAAAAACTGTTTTTT. It translates to CASSSPNEKLFF.

Regarding this clonotype: A library prepared for alpha chains yielded this beta chain as an off-target read; its size is of little meaning. The chain couples TRBV20-1 to TRBJ1-5, with 11 bases identical to TRBD1. Looked up from germline, CDR1 is DFQATT and CDR2 is SNEGSKA (reference sequence). With 5 bases clipped from V and 7 bases from J, the junction kept 7 bases outside the gene matches. There are 14 residues in the CDR3. The CDR3 nucleotides read TGCAGTGCTGCCAGGACAGGGGGCAGCCAGCCCCAGCATTTT. It specifies CSAARTGGSQPQHF.

In its sample, this clonotype was seen many times. This beta chain is off target for a library built for alpha chains, so its abundance means little. The DNA for the CDR3 is TGTGCCAGCAGGCGCGAAGGGACAGGGCCTAATTCACCCCTCCACTTT. It codes for CASRREGTGPNSPLHF. The chain has TRBV6-5 and TRBJ1-6, with 9 positions matching TRBD1. From germline, CDR1 is MNHEY and CDR2 SVGAGI. The V segment lost 6 bases and the J segment 6 bases; nucleotides outside the gene matches: 9. This CDR3 is 16 amino acids long.

Many counts were recorded for this clonotype. Because this beta chain is a stray read in a library intended to capture alpha chains, its abundance should not be given much weight. The chain employs TRBV12-3 or TRBV12-4 and TRBJ1-4; D not resolved. The CDR3 totals 11 residues. The germline V and J ends were trimmed by 4 bases and 8 bases, with 5 bases remaining between them. This CDR3 is CASSSGEKLFF. The CDR3 DNA sequence: TGTGCCAGCAGTTCCGGGGAAAAACTGTTTTTT.

Comment on this clonotype: Because this beta chain is a stray read in a library intended to capture alpha chains, its abundance should not be given much weight. The chain uses TRBV5-1 and TRBJ1-1; D perhaps matches TRBD1 (5 bases). The CDR3 is 13 amino acids. Trimming removed 3 bases at V and 9 bases at J, with 15 bases between. Per the germline V gene, CDR1 is SGHRS and CDR2 is YFSETQ. CDR3: CASSSTDQGQAFF. Written as DNA, the CDR3 is TGCGCCAGCAGCTCGACAGATCAAGGACAAGCTTTCTTT.

This clonotype was counted many times. The library was built for alpha chains, so this beta chain is an off-target read and its size means little. CDR3 loop: CASRRGTSSIGTGELFF. CDR3 coding DNA: TGTGCCAGCAGACGCGGGACTTCTTCGATAGGGACCGGGGAGCTGTTTTTT. This chain uses TRBV28 with TRBJ2-2, with D possibly being TRBD2 (6 bases). V shed 6 bases and J shed 5 bases, with 22 bases lying between them. This CDR3 contains 17 residues. Looked up from germline, CDR1 is MDHEN and CDR2 is SYDVKM.

In this sample, this clonotype turned up many times. Since the library was made to target alpha chains, this beta chain is a stray read and its abundance is not meaningful. The V call is TRBV5-1, the J call TRBJ2-5; D may match TRBD1 or TRBD2 (5 bases each). V dropped 4 bases and J dropped 4 bases, with 17 bases sitting between them. Germline-derived CDR1 and CDR2 are SGHRS and YFSETQ. CDR3 size: 15 residues. The chain's CDR3 is CASSKRWGAGETQYF. In nucleotides, the CDR3 is TGCGCCAGCAGCAAAAGGTGGGGCGCGGGAGAGACCCAGTACTTC. The full variable domain, in which reference TRBV5-1 and TRBJ2-5 provide the parts outside the CDR3, is KAGVTQTPRYLIKTRGQQVTLSCSPISGHRSVSWYQQTPGQGLQFLFEYFSETQRNKGNFPGRFSGRQFSNSRSEMNVSTLELGDSALYLCASSKRWGAGETQYFGPGTRLLVL.

This clonotype was found many times. Being off target in a library aimed at alpha chains, this beta chain has a size of little meaning. The rearrangement links TRBV6-1 to TRBJ2-2, with 9 positions matching TRBD2. Trimming removed 6 bases from V and 1 base from J; junction bases left unmatched: 3. CDR1 and CDR2 (germline): MNHNS, SASEGT. The CDR3 contains 15 residues. Written as DNA, the CDR3 is TGTGCCAGCAGGATTAGCGGGGGGAACACCGGGGAGCTGTTTTTT. Its protein is CASRISGGNTGELFF.

A note on this clonotype: The library was prepared for alpha chains; this beta chain is a stray read, so its frequency means little. J is TRBJ1-1 and V is TRBV11-1, with 7 bases lining up with TRBD1. From germline, CDR1 is SGHAT and CDR2 FQDESV (reference sequence). The trim removed 2 bases at V and 1 base at J, leaving 4 bases unmatched. The CDR3 covers 15 residues. The CDR3: CASSLRTGANTEAFF. The CDR3 DNA reads TGTGCCAGCAGCTTAAGGACAGGCGCGAACACTGAAGCTTTCTTT.

This clonotype was counted ten times or more. A library prepared for alpha chains yielded this beta chain as an off-target read; its size is of little meaning. The chain recombines TRBV10-1 with TRBJ2-2, with 8 positions matching TRBD2. V shed 3 bases, J shed 1 base, and the junction held 13 bases outside the gene matches. CDR3 length equals 19 residues. Germline V gene sequence: CDR1 WNHNN, CDR2 SYGVQD (reference sequence). CDR3 bases: TGCGCCAGCAGTGAAACGATCGCGGGAGGAGGTGGGAACACCGGGGAGCTGTTTTTT. Its translation: CASSETIAGGGGNTGELFF.

This clonotype was detected a few times. Since the library was made to target alpha chains, this beta chain is a stray read and its abundance is not meaningful. CDR3 protein: CASSLGVGGRETQYF. The CDR3 nucleotides read TGTGCCAGCAGCTTAGGTGTCGGGGGACGGGAGACCCAGTACTTC. The rearrangement joins TRBV7-2 to TRBJ2-5; D is possibly TRBD2 (6 bases). There are 15 residues in the CDR3. Trimming left V 1 base short and J 5 bases short, with 14 bases between. Germline CDR1 and CDR2: SGHTA and FQGNSA.

Many counts were recorded for this clonotype. A library prepared for alpha chains yielded this beta chain as an off-target read; its size is of little meaning. The chain employs TRBV7-9 and TRBJ1-2; D gene uncertain. Per germline, CDR1 SEHNR and CDR2 FQNEAQ (reference sequence). The V end lost 3 bases, the J end lost 9 bases, and 8 bases lay between the germline ends. The CDR3 has 11 residues. CDR3 nucleotide sequence: TGTGCCAGCAGCTTCGATCGAAGCTACACCTTC. Amino acid sequence: CASSFDRSYTF.

This clonotype was counted only a few times. This beta chain is a stray sequence in a library constructed for alpha chains; its clone size is not meaningful. V is TRBV5-1 and J is TRBJ1-1, with 7 nucleotides matching TRBD1. With 4 bases clipped from V and 2 bases from J, the junction kept 2 bases outside the gene matches. The CDR3 length is 13 residues. Germline values: CDR1 SGHRS, CDR2 YFSETQ. The CDR3 nucleotides are TGCGCCAGCAGCCGGACAGGAAACACTGAAGCTTTCTTT. As protein: CASSRTGNTEAFF. Using reference TRBV5-1 and TRBJ1-1 for the parts outside the CDR3, the full variable domain is KAGVTQTPRYLIKTRGQQVTLSCSPISGHRSVSWYQQTPGQGLQFLFEYFSETQRNKGNFPGRFSGRQFSNSRSEMNVSTLELGDSALYLCASSRTGNTEAFFGQGTRLTVV.

This clonotype rates as medium-sized. With the library built for alpha chains, this beta chain is off target and its frequency is not meaningful. The chain links TRBV5-1 to TRBJ1-2; the match to TRBD1 covers 9 bases. Trimming took 4 bases from V and 8 from J; bases not matched to a gene: 9. CDR3 length equals 14 residues. Germline assignment: CDR1 SGHRS and CDR2 YFSETQ. CDR3 amino acids: CASSPWTGTGGYTF. CDR3 bases: TGCGCCAGCAGCCCGTGGACAGGGACAGGGGGCTACACCTTC.

Points on this clonotype: This beta chain represents an off-target read in a library built for alpha chains; its size is of limited meaning. This chain's CDR3 is CATFGQGSHEQYF. The DNA of the CDR3 is TGTGCCACCTTCGGACAGGGTAGCCACGAGCAGTACTTC. This rearrangement joins TRBV27 to TRBJ2-7; 8 nucleotides match TRBD1. The CDR3 runs to 13 residues. In germline, CDR1 is MNHEY, CDR2 SMNVEV (reference sequence). V was pared by 10 bases and J by 5 bases, with 10 bases of the junction left unmatched.

This clonotype has a count of ten or more. This beta chain is an off-target read within a library intended for alpha chains, so its frequency means little. The gene calls are TRBV29-1 and TRBJ2-1; D not resolved. Trimming took off 2 bases at V and 6 bases at J, with 17 bases between the two ends. Germline CDR1 SQVTM, CDR2 ANQGSEA. The CDR3 covers 15 residues. CDR3 DNA sequence: TGCAGCGTTGAATTTTTGGTCGGCATAAGCAATGAGCAGTTCTTC. Its translation is CSVEFLVGISNEQFF.

As for this clonotype: As an off-target read in a library built for alpha chains, this beta chain has a frequency of little significance. The chain couples TRBV12-3 or TRBV12-4 to TRBJ2-7; 7 bases match TRBD1. The CDR3 loop spans 15 amino acids. V was pared by 6 bases and J by 2 bases, with 10 bases of the junction left unmatched. CDR3 amino acids: CASSLRQGGTYEQYF. CDR3 nucleotides: TGTGCCAGCAGCCTAAGACAGGGTGGGACCTACGAGCAGTACTTC.

This clonotype has just a few counts. Being off target in a library aimed at alpha chains, this beta chain has a size of little meaning. This chain uses TRBV20-1 with TRBJ1-5, with a possible D match to TRBD1 (5 bases). The CDR3 length is 15 residues. Trimming took 0 bases from V and 6 from J, leaving 15 bases between them. Per the germline V gene, CDR1 is DFQATT and CDR2 is SNEGSKA (reference sequence). For the CDR3, the DNA is TGCAGTGCTAGAGATGCCAGGGCAGGAAGTCAGCCCCAGCATTTT. This codes for CSARDARAGSQPQHF.

This clonotype was counted at least ten times. This beta chain came through as a stray read in a library set up for alpha chains, and its size says little. The rearrangement joins TRBV24-1 to TRBJ2-2; D is unclear. Trimming removed 4 bases from V and 6 bases from J, with 8 bases in between. Germline CDR1 is KGHDR and CDR2 is SFDVKD. The CDR3 extends over 13 amino acids. The CDR3 loop reads CATSDRRPGELFF. Here the CDR3 DNA reads TGTGCCACCAGTGACCGGCGCCCCGGGGAGCTGTTTTTT.

This clonotype was seen many times. This beta chain slipped into a library made for alpha chains as a stray read, so its size is not meaningful. The V call is TRBV2, the J call TRBJ1-6, with unresolved D. The CDR3 covers 13 residues. V lost 4 bases and J lost 2, with 3 bases in between. Germline lookup yields CDR1 SNHLY and CDR2 FYNNEI. The CDR3 is CASSGPYNSPLHF. The CDR3 nucleotides are TGTGCCAGCAGTGGACCCTATAATTCACCCCTCCACTTT.

About this clonotype itself: This beta chain lies outside the target of a library built for alpha chains; its clone size means little. The gene calls are TRBV5-1 and TRBJ2-3; no firm D call. CDR1 is SGHRS and CDR2 is YFSETQ in the germline V gene. The V gene lost 7 bases and the J gene lost 6 bases, with 9 bases spanning the gap. The CDR3 is 11 residues long. The CDR3 coding sequence is TGCGCCAGCGGGCTAGAGGATACGCAGTATTTT. Translating gives CASGLEDTQYF.

Details on this clonotype: This beta chain slipped into a library made for alpha chains as a stray read, so its size is not meaningful. The V gene is TRBV30, the J gene TRBJ1-1, with D maybe TRBD1 (5 bases). Germline assignment: CDR1 GTSNPN and CDR2 SVGIG (reference sequence). CDR3 size: 15 residues. Deletions cut 2 bases from V and 1 base from J, with 14 bases between. The CDR3: CAWSIFIGQNTEAFF. In DNA form, the CDR3 reads TGTGCCTGGAGTATCTTCATCGGACAGAACACTGAAGCTTTCTTT.

This clonotype was counted ten times or more. This beta chain slipped into a library made for alpha chains as a stray read, so its size is not meaningful. This chain links TRBV12-3 or TRBV12-4 with TRBJ2-3, with unresolved D. The CDR3 covers 13 residues. The V end was cut by 7 bases, the J end by 0 bases, with 8 bases between. The CDR3 region has the DNA TGTGCCAGCACCCCCAGAAGCACAGATACGCAGTATTTT. This sequence encodes CASTPRSTDTQYF.

This clonotype was recorded many times. Since the library was made to target alpha chains, this beta chain is a stray read and its abundance is not meaningful. This chain joins TRBV5-1 and TRBJ1-4, with TRBD1 matching over 11 bases. The CDR3 is 14 amino acids. V was pared by 4 bases and J by 8 bases, with 4 bases of the junction left unmatched. Per the germline V gene, CDR1 is SGHRS and CDR2 is YFSETQ. CDR3 bases: TGCGCCAGCAGCAAGGACAGGGGGCGAGAAAAACTGTTTTTT. Translated, it gives CASSKDRGREKLFF.